Each of the 16 T cell receptor beta chains below was sequenced from the same sample in a study of neurological immune-mediated disorders. TCRdb re-called the 5' RACE reads through MiXCR, storing one row per CDR3 protein. In the table there are roughly 31,000 distinct CDR3 sequences, under 6% of which are singletons. The specimen was PBMCs. The receptors shown here come from a man aged 18 to 30 in good health.

There are many counts of this clonotype. The V call is TRBV6-2 or TRBV6-3, the J call TRBJ2-3; D gene uncertain. The CDR3 runs to 13 residues. CDR1 and CDR2 from the germline V gene are MNHEY and SVGEGT. V was cut by 5 bases and J by 3 bases, with 9 bases left in between. The CDR3 DNA sequence: TGTGCCAGCAGTGATGTCGTGACAGATACGCAGTATTTT. This sequence encodes CASSDVVTDTQYF.

This clonotype was picked up many times. The chain joins TRBV5-1 to TRBJ2-1, with unresolved D. This CDR3 comprises 12 residues. Germline CDR1 SGHRS, CDR2 YFSETQ. With 4 bases removed from V and 8 bases from J, the gap between germline ends came to 10 bases. The DNA of the CDR3 is TGCGCCAGCAGCGTAACGGGCCATGAGCAGTTCTTC. It specifies CASSVTGHEQFF. Supplemented by reference TRBV5-1 and TRBJ2-1, the full variable domain reads KAGVTQTPRYLIKTRGQQVTLSCSPISGHRSVSWYQQTPGQGLQFLFEYFSETQRNKGNFPGRFSGRQFSNSRSEMNVSTLELGDSALYLCASSVTGHEQFFGPGTRLTVL.

This clonotype was counted at least ten times. The rearrangement joins TRBV25-1 to TRBJ2-6; tentatively, D is TRBD1 or TRBD2 (5 bases each). There are 19 residues in the CDR3. Germline V gene lookup returns CDR1 MGHDK and CDR2 SYGVNS. V lost 4 bases to trimming and J lost 2 bases, with 21 bases between them. The chain's CDR3 is CASSAGTWGIETGANVLTF. The CDR3 nucleotides are TGTGCCAGCAGTGCCGGAACTTGGGGGATAGAGACTGGGGCCAACGTCCTGACTTTC.

The chain uses TRBV10-3 and TRBJ2-5, with D uncertain. This CDR3 region has 14 residues. Trimming cost V 2 bases and J 2 bases, with 9 bases left between them. Germline V gene data show CDR1 as ENHRY and CDR2 as SYGVKD. CDR3 amino acids: CAISERSQQETQYF. The CDR3 bases are TGTGCCATCAGTGAGCGTTCGCAGCAAGAGACCCAGTACTTC.

The table lists this clonotype with many counts. The genes are TRBV14 and TRBJ2-5, with TRBD2 identical over 7 bases. The trim removed 4 bases at V and 2 bases at J, leaving 10 bases unmatched. The CDR3 consists of 16 residues. Per germline, CDR1 SGHDN and CDR2 FVKESK. CDR3 DNA sequence: TGTGCCAGCAGCCGGGCTAGCGGATACCCTCAAGAGACCCAGTACTTC. It encodes CASSRASGYPQETQYF.

This clonotype was observed at least ten times. The rearrangement joins TRBV6-1 to TRBJ1-5; TRBD1 agrees at 7 bases. The germline gives CDR1 MNHNS, CDR2 SASEGT. The V and J ends lost 7 bases and 2 bases, in that order; junction bases with no gene match: 11. CDR3 length: 16 residues. The chain's CDR3 is CASMTDRAVGNQPQHF. CDR3 in DNA: TGTGCCAGCATGACCGACAGGGCCGTGGGCAATCAGCCCCAGCATTTT.

This clonotype showed up many times. The chain's CDR3 is CASSPRGQANYGYTF. In DNA form, the CDR3 reads TGTGCCAGCAGCCCACGAGGACAGGCCAACTATGGCTACACCTTC. The chain links TRBV7-3 to TRBJ1-2; 7 bases fit TRBD1. Germline loops: CDR1 SGHTA, CDR2 FQGTGA. The CDR3 has 15 residues. V was pared by 5 bases and J by 2 bases, with 8 bases of the junction left unmatched. Looking up the rest from reference TRBV7-3 and TRBJ1-2 gives the full variable domain: GAGVSQTPSNKVTEKGKYVELRCDPISGHTALYWYRQSLGQGPEFLIYFQGTGAADDSGLPNDRFFAVRPEGSVSTLKIQRTERGDSAVYLCASSPRGQANYGYTFGSGTRLTVV.

In this sample, this clonotype turned up many times. The chain links TRBV11-3 to TRBJ2-4, with a tentative D call TRBD1 (6 bases). The V and J ends lost 3 bases and 7 bases respectively, with 28 bases between them. CDR1 and CDR2 (germline): SGHNT, YENEEA. The CDR3 contains 19 residues. CDR3 bases: TGTGCCAGCAGCTTGATCCAGGGACACCCTACAAGTCATTGGAACATTCAGTACTTC. Protein: CASSLIQGHPTSHWNIQYF. Supplemented by reference TRBV11-3 and TRBJ2-4, the full variable domain reads EAGVVQSPRYKIIEKKQPVAFWCNPISGHNTLYWYLQNLGQGPELLIRYENEEAVDDSQLPKDRFSAERLKGVDSTLKIQPAELGDSAVYLCASSLIQGHPTSHWNIQYFGAGTRLSVL.

This clonotype was picked up many times. This sequence joins TRBV7-2 and TRBJ1-5, with TRBD1 as a possible D gene (6 bases). Germline CDR1 is SGHTA and CDR2 is FQGNSA. The CDR3 length is 15 residues. The V end lost 3 bases, the J end lost 2 bases, and 11 bases lay between the germline ends. DNA of the CDR3: TGTGCCAGCAGCTTGCGGGGGGCTGGCAATCAGCCCCAGCATTTT. Its translation: CASSLRGAGNQPQHF. Full variable domain (remainder filled in from reference TRBV7-2 and TRBJ1-5): GAGVSQSPSNKVTEKGKDVELRCDPISGHTALYWYRQSLGQGLEFLIYFQGNSAPDKSGLPSDRFSAERTGGSVSTLTIQRTQQEDSAVYLCASSLRGAGNQPQHFGDGTRLSIL.

In this sample, this clonotype turned up many times. Relative to the germline gene, one junction end is altered; a read error may explain this. The genes are TRBV10-3 and TRBJ2-7, with TRBD1 matching 9 bases. There are 15 residues in the CDR3. CDR1 ENHRY and CDR2 SYGVKD come from the germline V gene. The CDR3 coding sequence is TGTGCCATCAGTGAAACCGGGACAGGGAGGTTCGGGGCAGACTTC. Amino acids: CAISETGTGRFGADF.

At least ten counts were recorded for this clonotype. The rearrangement joins TRBV12-3 or TRBV12-4 to TRBJ1-4, with D hard to call. The V end lost 1 base, the J end lost 8 bases, and 8 bases lay between the germline ends. CDR3 length: 13 amino acids. CDR3 sequence reads: CASSLGVSEKLFF. The DNA for the CDR3 is TGTGCCAGCAGTTTAGGGGTTTCGGAAAAACTGTTTTTT.

This clonotype was counted at least ten times. The chain combines TRBV11-2 with TRBJ2-1; unclear D gene. V lost 4 bases and J lost 1, with 8 bases in between. The germline gives CDR1 SGHAT, CDR2 FQNNGV. The CDR3 is 14 amino acids. CDR3: CASSYDVSYNEQFF. CDR3 nucleotides: TGTGCCAGCAGCTACGACGTATCCTACAATGAGCAGTTCTTC.

Ten or more counts support this clonotype. This chain joins TRBV7-8 and TRBJ1-1; no reliable D call. Germline values: CDR1 SGHVS, CDR2 FQNEAQ. Trimming took 5 bases from V and 0 from J, leaving 16 bases between them. This CDR3 is 16 amino acids long. The CDR3, as DNA: TGTGCCAGCAGCCCCTACGAACAGAACATGAACACTGAAGCTTTCTTT. Translating gives CASSPYEQNMNTEAFF.

This clonotype has ten or more counts. The V call is TRBV5-1, the J call TRBJ1-1; D possibly corresponds to TRBD1 (6 bases). Germline CDR1 and CDR2: SGHRS and YFSETQ. CDR3 length equals 13 residues. Trimming stripped 0 bases from V and 5 bases from J, with 8 bases between. The CDR3 DNA sequence: TGCGCCAGCAGCTTGGCGGACAGAACTGAAGCTTTCTTT. Translation gives CASSLADRTEAFF.

This clonotype was counted at least ten times. This chain links TRBV11-2 with TRBJ2-3; 9 nucleotides align to TRBD2. V dropped 5 bases and J dropped 4; count of bases not matched to a gene: 10. This CDR3 is 16 amino acids long. CDR1 SGHAT and CDR2 FQNNGV come from the germline V gene. DNA for the CDR3: TGTGCCAGCAGCGCGATTCGGACTAGCGCTTCAGATACGCAGTATTTT. Amino acids: CASSAIRTSASDTQYF.

This clonotype is categorized as medium-sized. Relative to the germline gene, one junction end is altered; a read error may explain this. The chain carries TRBV7-7 and TRBJ2-7; perhaps TRBD1 as D (5 bases). Germline loops: CDR1 SSHAT, CDR2 FNYEAQ (reference sequence). The CDR3 length is 13 residues. The CDR3 sequence is CASSLGLGDEQYF. The CDR3 region has the DNA TGTGCTAGCAGCTTAGGGCTAGGGGACGAGCAGTACTTC.